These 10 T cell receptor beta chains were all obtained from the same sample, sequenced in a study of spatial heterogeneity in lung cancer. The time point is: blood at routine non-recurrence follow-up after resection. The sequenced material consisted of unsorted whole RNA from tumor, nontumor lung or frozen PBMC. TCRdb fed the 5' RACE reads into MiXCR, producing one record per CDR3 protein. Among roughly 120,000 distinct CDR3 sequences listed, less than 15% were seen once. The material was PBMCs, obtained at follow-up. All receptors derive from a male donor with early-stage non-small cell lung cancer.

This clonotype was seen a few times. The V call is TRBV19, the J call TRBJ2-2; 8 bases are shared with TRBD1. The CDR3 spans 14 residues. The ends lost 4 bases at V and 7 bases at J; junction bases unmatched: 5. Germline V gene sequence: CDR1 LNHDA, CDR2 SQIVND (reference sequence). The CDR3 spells CASSKTGDHGELFF. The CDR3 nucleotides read TGTGCCAGTAGTAAGACAGGGGATCACGGGGAGCTGTTTTTT. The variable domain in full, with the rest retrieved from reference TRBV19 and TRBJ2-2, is DGGITQSPKYLFRKEGQNVTLSCEQNLNHDAMYWYRQDPGQGLRLIYYSQIVNDFQKGDIAEGYSVSREKKESFPLTVTSAQKNPTAFYLCASSKTGDHGELFFGEGSRLTVL.

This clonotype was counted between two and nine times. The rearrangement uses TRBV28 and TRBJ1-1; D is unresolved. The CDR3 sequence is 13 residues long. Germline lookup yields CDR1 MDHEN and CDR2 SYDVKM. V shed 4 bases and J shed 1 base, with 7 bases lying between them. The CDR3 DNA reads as TGTGCCAGCAGTTACATCGCGAACACTGAAGCTTTCTTT. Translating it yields CASSYIANTEAFF.

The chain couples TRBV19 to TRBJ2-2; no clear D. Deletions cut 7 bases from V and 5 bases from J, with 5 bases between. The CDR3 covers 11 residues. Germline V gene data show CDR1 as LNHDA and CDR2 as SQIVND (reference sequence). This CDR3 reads CASTVTGELFF. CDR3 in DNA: TGTGCCAGTACCGTAACCGGGGAGCTGTTTTTT.

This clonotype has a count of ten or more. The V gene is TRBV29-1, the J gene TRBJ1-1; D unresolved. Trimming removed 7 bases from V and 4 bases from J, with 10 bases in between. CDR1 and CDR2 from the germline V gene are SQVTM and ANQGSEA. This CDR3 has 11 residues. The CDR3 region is CSARGSTEAFF. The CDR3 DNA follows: TGCAGCGCCCGCGGGAGCACTGAAGCTTTCTTT.

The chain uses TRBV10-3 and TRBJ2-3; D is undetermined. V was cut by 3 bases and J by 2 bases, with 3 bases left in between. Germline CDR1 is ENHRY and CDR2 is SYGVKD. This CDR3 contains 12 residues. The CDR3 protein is CAISETTDTQYF. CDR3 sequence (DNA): TGTGCCATCAGTGAAACCACAGATACGCAGTATTTT.

DNA for the CDR3: TGTGCCAGCTCACCGCGTCAGTACACCGGGGAGCTGTTTTTT. Protein sequence: CASSPRQYTGELFF. J is TRBJ2-2 and V is TRBV18, with D unresolved. The germline gives CDR1 KGHSH, CDR2 LQKENI. Trimming cost V 3 bases and J 3 bases, with 8 bases left between them. This CDR3 is 14 amino acids long.

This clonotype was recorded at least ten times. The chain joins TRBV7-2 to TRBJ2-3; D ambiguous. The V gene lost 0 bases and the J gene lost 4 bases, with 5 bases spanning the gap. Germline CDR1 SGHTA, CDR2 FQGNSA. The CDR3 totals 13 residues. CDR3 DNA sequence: TGTGCCAGCAGCTTAGCCCCGCCAGATACGCAGTATTTT. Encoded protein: CASSLAPPDTQYF.

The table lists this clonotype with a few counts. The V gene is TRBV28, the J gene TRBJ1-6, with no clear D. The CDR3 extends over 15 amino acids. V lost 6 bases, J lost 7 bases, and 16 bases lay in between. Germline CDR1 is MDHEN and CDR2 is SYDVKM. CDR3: CASRLDGLRNSPLHF. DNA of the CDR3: TGTGCCAGCAGATTGGATGGACTCAGGAATTCACCCCTCCACTTT.

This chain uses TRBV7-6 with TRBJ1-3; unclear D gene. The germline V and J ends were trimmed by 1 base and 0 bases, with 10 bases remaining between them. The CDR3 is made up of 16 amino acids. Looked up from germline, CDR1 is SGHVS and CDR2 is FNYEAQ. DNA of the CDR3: TGTGCCAGCAGCTTAGATCGAGTTTCCTCTGGAAACACCATATATTTT. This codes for CASSLDRVSSGNTIYF.

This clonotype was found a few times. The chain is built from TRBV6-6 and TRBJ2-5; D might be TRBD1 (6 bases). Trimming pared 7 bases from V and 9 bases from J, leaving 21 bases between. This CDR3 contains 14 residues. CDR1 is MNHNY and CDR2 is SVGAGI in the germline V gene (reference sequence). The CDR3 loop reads CASNQGGPHGAQYF. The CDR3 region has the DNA TGTGCCAGCAACCAAGGGGGTCCCCATGGGGCCCAGTACTTC.